The T cell receptor beta chain described here comes from a study of blood T cell repertoires in COVID-19 (TCRdb year 2020). About the investigation overall: The collaborator samples originated in the United States, Italy and Spain and spanned the acute and convalescent phases of COVID-19. The samples were drawn from two sources: the first 160 participants of the ongoing ImmuneRACE study, and fewer than 1,500 subjects contributed by 6 global collaborators. The material from the prospective study consisted of cDNA or gDNA derived from T cells, B-cell-depleted T cells, or PBMCs. Sample metadata almost always included a de-identified subject ID, COVID-19 status, age in years and sex. Where available, HLA class I and class II types were obtained from metadata supplied by the sample provider rather than from assay-based typing. Deeply sampled blood TCRbeta repertoires from subjects exposed to, actively infected with, or recovered from COVID-19 were included in the dataset. The repertoires were released in a freely available public database meant as a resource for research on the immune response to SARS-CoV-2.

TCRbeta CDR3 regions were amplified from genomic DNA by means of the immunoSEQ Assay, a bias-controlled multiplex PCR. On the authors' methods: The number of nucleated cells in each sample was estimated by amplification of reference gene primers within the assay. To quantify the absolute abundance of each unique TCRbeta CDR3 rearrangement, sequence reads were collapsed and filtered. Productive Simpson clonality was computed per sample as the square root of Simpson's diversity index over productive rearrangements. TCRdb retrieved this table from immuneACCESS and kept in-frame rearrangements only. Not all clones are present; in checked studies, unresolved V genes account for under half, and no reason is known for the remainder. D and trimming were read from the DNA, whereas the V and J calls and clone size are those reported in that table. The sample includes 100,000 to 120,000 clones, with around 90% observed a single time. The ten largest clones add up to approximately 5% of the sample.

The V and J ends are trimmed by 3 bases and 6 bases, leaving 22 bases between them. The germline V gene encodes CDR1 SGHRS and CDR2 YFSETQ. The CDR3 runs 16 amino acids, cysteine and phenylalanine included. The only DNA kept is the CDR3, 48 bases in frame from the first base. General conclusions and limits of the study: The quantity of clinical and demographic metadata differed by source and by participant and was supplied without curation.

Each collaborating institution followed its own protocols to collect whole blood in K2EDTA tubes. For TCRbeta analysis, collaborator samples were shipped as frozen whole blood, as isolated PBMCs, or as DNA extracted from either sample type. Note on this clone: What antigen it recognizes has not been identified. No much larger clonotype is one base removed from it; base qualities were not supplied.

Sequencing was performed on peripheral blood. The receptor was derived from a human donor in a cohort sampled during active COVID-19. The rearrangement combines TRBV5-1 with TRBJ2-7; no confident D gene assignment can be made. The nucleotides are TGCGCCAGCAGCTCCCTTGACTCTTCCGGAGACGGCGAGCAGTACTTC. Its protein product is CASSSLDSSGDGEQYF.